Below are 28 T cell receptor beta chains sequenced from a single sample in a study of PD-L1 blockade in urothelial cancer (dated by TCRdb to 2015 to 2018). Explained via the paper, the time point label denotes: pretreatment peripheral blood. Library generation was performed with the immunoSEQ multiplex PCR assay. TCRdb's version of the immuneACCESS table is confined to in-frame rearrangements and falls short of the full clone set. An unresolved V gene accounts for under half of the shortfall where checked; the remainder is of unknown origin. In all, the sample holds tens of thousands of clones, and 65% to 85% of those were seen once. The biggest ten clones account for approximately 2.1% of the sample. The material was PBMCs, obtained around atezolizumab (anti-PD-L1) treatment. The receptors shown here come from a man aged 55-75 years with urothelial cancer.

This rearrangement joins TRBV19 to TRBJ1-3; D is perhaps TRBD1 (6 bases). Trimming shortened V by 7 bases and J by 0 bases, and 13 bases separated the two germline ends. Germline V lookup: CDR1 LNHDA, CDR2 SQIVND (reference sequence). The CDR3 contains 15 residues. The CDR3 DNA reads as TGTGCCAGTATGCCGGACAGCCGCTCTGGAAACACCATATATTTT. It is translated as CASMPDSRSGNTIYF.

A single count supports this clone. J is TRBJ2-5 and V is TRBV9; 7 bases are a match to TRBD1. The germline gives CDR1 SGDLS, CDR2 YYNGEE. The V gene end was trimmed by 3 bases and the J gene end by 2 bases; junction bases not matched to a gene: 7. CDR3 size: 15 residues. CDR3 amino acids: CASSGSGQEQETQYF. CDR3 coding DNA: TGTGCCAGCAGCGGATCAGGACAGGAACAAGAGACCCAGTACTTC.

This clone was found once. DNA of the CDR3: TGTGCCAGCTCACCACCGCTCCTAAACAGCTTCCCGAACACTGAAGCTTTCTTT. Protein: CASSPPLLNSFPNTEAFF. The chain uses TRBV18 and TRBJ1-1, with D unresolved. Germline CDR1 reads KGHSH; CDR2 reads LQKENI. Trimming removed 0 bases at V and 1 base at J, with 18 bases between. The CDR3 contains 18 residues.

The rearrangement joins TRBV6-5 to TRBJ1-5, with 9 bases lining up with TRBD1. The germline CDR1 and CDR2 sequences are MNHEY and SVGAGI. CDR3 length: 16 amino acids. V was clipped by 2 bases and J by 4 bases; unmatched bases: 6. The CDR3 loop is CASSYRPGTGNQPQHF. CDR3 bases: TGTGCCAGCAGTTACCGCCCGGGGACAGGGAATCAGCCCCAGCATTTT.

J is TRBJ2-2 and V is TRBV28, with 7 bases matching TRBD2. From germline, CDR1 is MDHEN and CDR2 SYDVKM. V lost 7 bases, J lost 7 bases, and 9 bases stayed unmatched. The CDR3 extends over 14 amino acids. Here the CDR3 reads CASISGTNGGELFF. In DNA, the CDR3 is TGTGCCAGCATCTCCGGGACTAACGGCGGGGAGCTGTTTTTT.

The chain couples TRBV5-1 to TRBJ2-2; tentative D call: TRBD2 (6 bases). Germline CDR1 is SGHRS and CDR2 is YFSETQ. The CDR3 runs 13 residues. V lost 2 bases to trimming and J lost 6 bases, with 8 bases between them. The CDR3 region has the DNA TGCGCCAGCAGCTTCGCGGGGTCCGGGGAGCTGTTTTTT. It is translated as CASSFAGSGELFF.

The V and J genes are TRBV11-2 and TRBJ2-2, with 8 bases fitting TRBD2. Germline V CDR1 and CDR2: SGHAT, FQNNGV. V shed 1 base and J 5 bases; nucleotides not matched to a gene: 12. This CDR3 comprises 18 residues. The CDR3 coding sequence is TGTGCCAGCAGCTTAGGCCCGCGGGGGGTCCTTGGGACCGGGGAGCTGTTTTTT. Translated: CASSLGPRGVLGTGELFF.

The chain is built from TRBV7-9 and TRBJ2-1, with D perhaps matching TRBD2 (6 bases). Germline values: CDR1 SEHNR, CDR2 FQNEAQ (reference sequence). There are 13 residues in the CDR3. Trimming pared 5 bases from V and 4 bases from J, leaving 9 bases between. CDR3 residues: CASSLSGYNEQFF. The DNA for the CDR3 is TGTGCCAGCAGCCTTAGCGGATACAATGAGCAGTTCTTC.

The chain uses TRBV19 and TRBJ1-2, with a possible D match to TRBD1 (6 bases). The CDR3 runs to 16 residues. V shed 1 base and J shed 7 bases, with 19 bases lying between them. Germline lookup yields CDR1 LNHDA and CDR2 SQIVND (reference sequence). CDR3 sequence (DNA): TGTGCCAGTAGTATAGCCGCCGGGACACCCATCGGTGGCTACACCTTC. Translated: CASSIAAGTPIGGYTF.

This chain joins TRBV28 and TRBJ2-7; 11 nucleotides align to TRBD2. CDR3 length: 14 residues. Germline V gene sequence: CDR1 MDHEN, CDR2 SYDVKM. The trim removed 5 bases at V and 7 bases at J, leaving 7 bases unmatched. The CDR3 region has the DNA TGTGCCAGCAGTGTAACTAGCGGGAGCCAAGAGCAGTACTTC. Encoded protein: CASSVTSGSQEQYF.

V usage is TRBV6-6 and J usage is TRBJ2-7; maybe TRBD1 (6 bases). Trimming removed 5 bases at V and 6 bases at J, with 23 bases between. There are 16 residues in the CDR3. Germline CDR1 MNHNY, CDR2 SVGAGI (reference sequence). CDR3 protein: CASSLFSGTYKGEQYF. CDR3 DNA: TGTGCCAGCAGTCTTTTCTCCGGGACATACAAGGGCGAGCAGTACTTC.

The J gene is TRBJ2-7, the V gene TRBV5-1, with 7 bases identical to TRBD1. The germline CDR1 and CDR2 sequences are SGHRS and YFSETQ. The CDR3 has 14 amino acids. After removal of 4 bases from V and 7 bases from J, the junction contained 11 bases not matched to a gene. The CDR3 here is CASSTWTGLGEQYF. The CDR3 DNA reads TGCGCCAGCAGCACTTGGACAGGCCTTGGAGAGCAGTACTTC.

V gene TRBV9 combines with J gene TRBJ1-2; 10 nucleotides line up with TRBD1. V shed 3 bases, J shed 4 bases, and the junction held 6 bases outside the gene matches. Per germline, CDR1 SGDLS and CDR2 YYNGEE. The CDR3 totals 15 residues. DNA for the CDR3: TGTGCCAGCAGCGCCCGACAGGGGGCTATCTATGGCTACACCTTC. Translated: CASSARQGAIYGYTF.

V gene TRBV29-1 combines with J gene TRBJ2-2; perhaps TRBD2 as D (5 bases). CDR1 is SQVTM and CDR2 is ANQGSEA in the germline V gene. CDR3 length: 15 amino acids. V lost 6 bases and J lost 0, with 14 bases in between. DNA for the CDR3: TGCAGCGTCGGTTCTGGAGGCGCGAACACCGGGGAGCTGTTTTTT. It codes for CSVGSGGANTGELFF.

This clone came up once. The rearrangement links TRBV6-5 to TRBJ1-3; unclear D gene. Germline V gene lookup returns CDR1 MNHEY and CDR2 SVGAGI. The CDR3 loop spans 16 amino acids. Deletions cut 0 bases from V and 0 bases from J, with 9 bases between. The CDR3, as DNA: TGTGCCAGCAGTTACTCCCCTTTCAGCTCTGGAAACACCATATATTTT. This encodes CASSYSPFSSGNTIYF.

The gene calls are TRBV20-1 and TRBJ2-7; 7 bases are shared with TRBD1. This CDR3 has 11 residues. V was pared by 1 base and J by 11 bases, with 5 bases of the junction left unmatched. CDR1 and CDR2 from the germline V gene are DFQATT and SNEGSKA (reference sequence). The CDR3 DNA reads TGCAGTGCTAGAGTGACAGGGCCCGAGTACTTC. Translating it yields CSARVTGPEYF.

The chain has TRBV7-9 and TRBJ2-6; 9 bases fit TRBD1. Trimming cost V 3 bases and J 3 bases; bases outside gene matches: 3. Germline loops: CDR1 SEHNR, CDR2 FQNEAQ (reference sequence). The CDR3 consists of 16 residues. CDR3 bases: TGTGCCAGCAGCTTCACAGGGGGCGGTGGGGCCAACGTCCTGACTTTC. Protein sequence: CASSFTGGGGANVLTF.

The chain uses TRBV4-1 and TRBJ1-1, with 8 bases that match TRBD1. This CDR3 has 16 amino acids. Unmatched junction bases numbered 11, after V lost 3 bases and J lost 5 bases. Germline CDR1 reads MGHRA; CDR2 reads YSYEKL. The CDR3 sequence is CASSHGTGGRRTEAFF. Here the CDR3 DNA reads TGCGCCAGCAGCCACGGAACAGGGGGTCGTAGGACTGAAGCTTTCTTT.

This chain links TRBV28 with TRBJ2-1, with TRBD2 matching over 9 bases. This CDR3 has 16 amino acids. Germline V gene data show CDR1 as MDHEN and CDR2 as SYDVKM. The junction had 9 bases not matched to a gene; V was cut back by 1 base and J by 8 bases. The CDR3 loop is CASSLLSAGGPHEQFF. The CDR3 DNA reads TGTGCCAGCAGTTTATTAAGTGCGGGAGGGCCGCATGAGCAGTTCTTC.

This clone was recorded only once. The V gene is TRBV7-9, the J gene TRBJ2-2; a weak D match, TRBD1 (5 bases). CDR1 and CDR2 from the germline V gene are SEHNR and FQNEAQ (reference sequence). Deletions cut 1 base from V and 5 bases from J, with 11 bases between. The CDR3 covers 15 residues. DNA of the CDR3: TGTGCCAGCAGCTTAGACTCAGGGTCAACCGGGGAGCTGTTTTTT. Translated: CASSLDSGSTGELFF.

The V call is TRBV7-9, the J call TRBJ2-1; D possibly corresponds to TRBD2 (6 bases). Trimming removed 4 bases at V and 15 bases at J, with 16 bases between. CDR1 and CDR2 (germline): SEHNR, FQNEAQ (reference sequence). The CDR3 runs to 12 residues. The CDR3 sequence: CASSWMGGGPFF. As DNA, the CDR3 is TGTGCCAGCAGCTGGATGGGGGGTGGTCCGTTCTTC.

The chain uses TRBV5-1 and TRBJ2-4; 8 positions agree with TRBD1. The trim removed 4 bases at V and 7 bases at J, leaving 4 bases unmatched. The V gene's germline CDR1 is SGHRS and CDR2 YFSETQ. The CDR3 length is 13 residues. The CDR3 bases are TGCGCCAGCAGCACGGGACAGGCGAACATTCAGTACTTC. Protein sequence: CASSTGQANIQYF.

This chain joins TRBV15 and TRBJ1-1; TRBD1 agrees at 7 bases. The V and J ends lost 8 bases and 6 bases, in that order; junction bases with no gene match: 9. Looked up from germline, CDR1 is LNHNV and CDR2 is YYDKDF (reference sequence). The CDR3 contains 13 residues. Written as DNA, the CDR3 is TGTGCCACCTCATGGGACAGTGTAGCTGAAGCTTTCTTT. Its translation is CATSWDSVAEAFF. Variable domain in full (rest from reference TRBV15 and TRBJ1-1): DAMVIQNPRYQVTQFGKPVTLSCSQTLNHNVMYWYQQKSSQAPKLLFHYYDKDFNNEADTPDNFQSRRPNTSFCFLDIRSPGLGDTAMYLCATSWDSVAEAFFGQGTRLTVV.

The rearrangement joins TRBV19 to TRBJ2-7; 8 positions agree with TRBD1. The junction had 3 bases not matched to a gene; V was cut back by 4 bases and J by 4 bases. The V gene's germline CDR1 is LNHDA and CDR2 SQIVND (reference sequence). The CDR3 extends over 13 amino acids. CDR3 bases: TGTGCCAGTAGTAAGCAGGGGGCGTACGAGCAGTACTTC. It specifies CASSKQGAYEQYF. Full variable domain (rest looked up from reference TRBV19 and TRBJ2-7): DGGITQSPKYLFRKEGQNVTLSCEQNLNHDAMYWYRQDPGQGLRLIYYSQIVNDFQKGDIAEGYSVSREKKESFPLTVTSAQKNPTAFYLCASSKQGAYEQYFGPGTRLTVT.

This chain uses TRBV28 with TRBJ2-5, with 7 bases identical to TRBD2. Germline V gene data show CDR1 as MDHEN and CDR2 as SYDVKM. With V trimmed by 5 bases and J by 4 bases, 16 bases remained unmatched. The CDR3 consists of 17 residues. CDR3 nucleotides: TGTGCCAGCAGTCCTCTCGGGACCTCAACGGGAGGAGAGACCCAGTACTTC. This codes for CASSPLGTSTGGETQYF.

The genes are TRBV19 and TRBJ2-2, with D perhaps TRBD2 (5 bases). The germline gives CDR1 LNHDA, CDR2 SQIVND (reference sequence). CDR3 size: 16 residues. Trimming took 5 bases from V and 0 from J, leaving 13 bases between them. DNA for the CDR3: TGTGCCAGTAGTCCCGGGCGGGTCCCGAACACCGGGGAGCTGTTTTTT. Its protein product is CASSPGRVPNTGELFF.

The V and J genes are TRBV4-3 and TRBJ2-2; TRBD2 aligns across 7 bases. From germline, CDR1 is LGHNA and CDR2 YSLEER. The J segment lost 0 bases and the V segment lost 1 base, leaving 14 bases of the junction unmatched. There are 20 residues in the CDR3. CDR3 DNA: TGCGCCAGCAGCCAAGCACAAAACTTATGGACTAGAGCGAACACCGGGGAGCTGTTTTTT. Its protein product is CASSQAQNLWTRANTGELFF.

The chain employs TRBV5-5 and TRBJ1-3; a weak D match, TRBD1 (5 bases). Looked up from germline, CDR1 is SGHKS and CDR2 is YYEKEE (reference sequence). Trimming pared 0 bases from V and 4 bases from J, leaving 14 bases between. The CDR3 spans 16 residues. CDR3 coding DNA: TGTGCCAGCAGCTTGGAGGTTTGGGGCGGAGGAAACACCATATATTTT. Protein product: CASSLEVWGGGNTIYF.